This passage covers 17 T cell receptor beta chains from one sample sequenced in a study of T cells in Graves' hyperthyroidism and ophthalmopathy. The CDR3 regions of TCR beta were amplified from RNA transcripts. TCR CDR3 regions were first amplified by RT-PCR with HTBI primers. Via MiXCR, TCRdb re-called the multiplex PCR reads, giving one row per CDR3 protein. The repertoire holds about 740,000 distinct CDR3 sequences, 14% seen once, with about 10% in the top ten. Sequencing was done on a sample of blood. Receptors were obtained from a woman younger than 35 with Graves' hyperthyroidism.

The chain carries TRBV12-3 or TRBV12-4 and TRBJ2-3, with TRBD2 matching over 14 bases. The CDR3 extends over 17 amino acids. V shed 5 bases, J shed 4 bases, and the junction held 8 bases outside the gene matches. CDR3 DNA sequence: TGTGCCAGCAGTAGCCTGGGACTAGCGGGAGCCGCAGATACGCAGTATTTT. Protein sequence: CASSSLGLAGAADTQYF.

This clonotype was counted many times. The chain is built from TRBV2 and TRBJ1-5; TRBD1 agrees at 7 bases. V shed 6 bases and J 3 bases; nucleotides not matched to a gene: 8. Looked up from germline, CDR1 is SNHLY and CDR2 is FYNNEI. CDR3 length: 15 amino acids. The CDR3 loop is CASRSRTGSNQPQHF. In DNA, the CDR3 is TGTGCCAGCAGGAGTCGGACAGGATCCAATCAGCCCCAGCATTTT.

This clonotype was seen more than once but under ten times. The gene calls are TRBV5-5 and TRBJ2-2; D is possibly TRBD1 (5 bases). This CDR3 region has 14 residues. Trimming took off 0 bases at V and 4 bases at J, with 7 bases between the two ends. Looked up from germline, CDR1 is SGHKS and CDR2 is YYEKEE (reference sequence). The CDR3 nucleotides read TGTGCCAGCAGCTTGGCAGGGATCACCGGGGAGCTGTTTTTT. Its protein product is CASSLAGITGELFF.

V gene TRBV29-1 combines with J gene TRBJ2-5; tentative D call: TRBD2 (6 bases). Trimming left V 8 bases short and J 1 base short, with 11 bases between. CDR3 length equals 12 residues. Germline CDR1 is SQVTM and CDR2 is ANQGSEA. The CDR3: CSFGGLQETQYF. In nucleotides, the CDR3 is TGCAGCTTCGGGGGTCTCCAAGAGACCCAGTACTTC.

This clonotype was counted ten times or more. The chain couples TRBV7-8 to TRBJ2-7; TRBD2 is a possible D gene (6 bases). The CDR3 is 18 residues long. Trimming removed 3 bases at V and 3 bases at J, with 24 bases between. Germline CDR1 is SGHVS and CDR2 is FQNEAQ. The CDR3 protein is CASSFVVGYPGLSYEQYF. Written as DNA, the CDR3 is TGTGCCAGCAGCTTCGTAGTAGGATACCCGGGACTGAGCTACGAGCAGTACTTC.

As for this clonotype: This may arise from a read error, as a much more abundant clone is one base away. This chain links TRBV13 with TRBJ1-3; no definite D call. The germline V gene has CDR1 PRHDT and CDR2 FYEKMQ (reference sequence). This CDR3 spans 13 amino acids. The CDR3 loop is CVSGQLSGNTIYF. As DNA, the CDR3 is TGTGTCAGCGGCCAGCTCTCTGGAAACACCATATATTTT.

Many counts were recorded for this clonotype. V and J are TRBV7-6 and TRBJ2-5, with TRBD1 identical over 11 bases. Trimming took 3 bases from V and 0 from J; bases not matched to a gene: 3. CDR3 length equals 16 residues. Germline CDR1 is SGHVS and CDR2 is FNYEAQ. The CDR3 protein is CASSFGDRGYQETQYF. The CDR3 DNA reads as TGTGCCAGCAGCTTTGGGGACAGGGGGTACCAAGAGACCCAGTACTTC.

The V gene is TRBV6-5, the J gene TRBJ2-7; no reliable D call. The germline CDR1 and CDR2 sequences are MNHEY and SVGAGI. The V and J ends lost 2 bases and 1 base respectively, with 18 bases between them. The CDR3 spans 17 residues. CDR3: CASSYTLRSGYSYEQYF. CDR3 in DNA: TGTGCCAGCAGTTACACCCTAAGAAGTGGTTATTCCTACGAGCAGTACTTC.

This clonotype was observed at least ten times. The chain combines TRBV29-1 with TRBJ2-5, with D perhaps matching TRBD1 (6 bases). Germline V lookup: CDR1 SQVTM, CDR2 ANQGSEA. The CDR3 runs to 12 residues. The ends were cut back, 7 bases at V and 4 bases at J, with 13 bases in the middle. The CDR3 nucleotides are TGCAGCGCCCAGGGGAATGGAGAGACCCAGTACTTC. Residues: CSAQGNGETQYF. The whole variable domain, filled in from reference TRBV29-1 and TRBJ2-5, reads SAVISQKPSRDICQRGTSLTIQCQVDSQVTMMFWYRQQPGQSLTLIATANQGSEATYESGFVIDKFPISRPNLTFSTLTVSNMSPEDSSIYLCSAQGNGETQYFGPGTRLLVL.

V is TRBV27 and J is TRBJ2-2, with a weak D call TRBD1 (6 bases). Germline V gene data show CDR1 as MNHEY and CDR2 as SMNVEV (reference sequence). Trimming shortened V by 6 bases and J by 4 bases, and 27 bases separated the two germline ends. The CDR3 totals 19 residues. CDR3 sequence (DNA): TGTGCCAGCAGACCTAGCCTCGACAGGTTCACACGCTTCACCGGGGAGCTGTTTTTT. Protein sequence: CASRPSLDRFTRFTGELFF.

V usage is TRBV27 and J usage is TRBJ2-1; D unclear. The germline V and J ends were trimmed by 2 bases and 5 bases, with 10 bases remaining between them. CDR3 length: 14 amino acids. Germline V gene data show CDR1 as MNHEY and CDR2 as SMNVEV (reference sequence). CDR3 DNA sequence: TGTGCCAGCAGTTTAGAGGTACCCCACAATGAGCAGTTCTTC. Its protein product is CASSLEVPHNEQFF.

This clonotype has a count of ten or more. The V and J genes are TRBV18 and TRBJ1-2; D remains unclear. The CDR3 has 13 amino acids. V lost 0 bases, J lost 2 bases, and 4 bases lay in between. CDR1 is KGHSH and CDR2 is LQKENI in the germline V gene. CDR3 region: CASSPPTNYGYTF. CDR3 DNA: TGTGCCAGCTCACCACCGACGAACTATGGCTACACCTTC.

This clonotype showed up many times. The chain employs TRBV27 and TRBJ2-7, with D possibly being TRBD2 (5 bases). Germline V gives CDR1 MNHEY, CDR2 SMNVEV (reference sequence). The CDR3 sequence is 15 residues long. V was clipped by 6 bases and J by 3 bases, with 18 bases between them. As DNA, the CDR3 is TGTGCCAGCAGGAGTGGCGGGTCCTCTTTCTACGAGCAGTACTTC. It specifies CASRSGGSSFYEQYF.

In its sample, this clonotype was seen a few times. The V gene is TRBV5-8, the J gene TRBJ2-7, with 7 bases fitting TRBD1. Germline V gives CDR1 SGHTS, CDR2 YDEGEE. Unmatched junction bases numbered 6, after V lost 0 bases and J lost 0 bases. This CDR3 is built from 16 residues. CDR3 sequence: CASSLELGTASYEQYF. The CDR3, as DNA: TGTGCCAGCAGCTTGGAGTTGGGGACAGCCTCCTACGAGCAGTACTTC.

This clonotype appeared many times. The chain employs TRBV7-9 and TRBJ2-7, with 9 bases matching TRBD1. V lost 2 bases, J lost 6 bases, and 5 bases stayed unmatched. CDR3 length: 14 amino acids. Germline assignment: CDR1 SEHNR and CDR2 FQNEAQ (reference sequence). The CDR3 DNA sequence: TGTGCCAGCAGCTTATCGGGACAGGGTTTCGAGCAGTACTTC. This gives the protein CASSLSGQGFEQYF. Combining the CDR3 with reference TRBV7-9 and TRBJ2-7 gives the whole variable domain DTGVSQNPRHKITKRGQNVTFRCDPISEHNRLYWYRQTLGQGPEFLTYFQNEAQLEKSRLLSDRFSAERPKGSFSTLEIQRTEQGDSAMYLCASSLSGQGFEQYFGPGTRLTVT.

The gene calls are TRBV12-3 or TRBV12-4 and TRBJ1-3; 7 positions agree with TRBD1. Trimming took 6 bases from V and 0 from J; bases not matched to a gene: 11. The CDR3 is made up of 17 amino acids. This CDR3 reads CASSSPWDSISGNTIYF. The CDR3 coding sequence is TGTGCCAGCAGCTCTCCATGGGACAGCATCTCTGGAAACACCATATATTTT.

In its sample, this clonotype was seen a few times. CDR3: CATSRDGLAEETQYF. The CDR3 DNA sequence: TGTGCCACCAGCAGAGATGGACTAGCGGAAGAGACCCAGTACTTC. The chain recombines TRBV15 with TRBJ2-5; TRBD2 aligns across 10 bases. J was trimmed by 3 bases and V by 0 bases; bases with no gene match: 1. The CDR3 spans 15 residues. In germline, CDR1 is LNHNV, CDR2 YYDKDF (reference sequence).